The sequence of this TCR beta chain was determined in a study of spatial heterogeneity in lung cancer. After removal of 2 bases from V and 4 bases from J, the junction contained 4 bases not matched to a gene. The CDR3 sequence is 16 residues long. CDR1 SGHTA and CDR2 FQGTGA come from the germline V gene. TCRdb analysed the 5' RACE reads with MiXCR anew, one entry per CDR3 protein. In the table there are 20,000 to 25,000 distinct CDR3 sequences, about 7% of which are singletons. Time point defined: sample taken at primary tumor resection. There are many counts of this clonotype. The chain employs TRBV7-3 and TRBJ2-1; 11 bases fit TRBD2. This receptor was obtained from a male donor with early-stage non-small cell lung cancer. Sequences were derived from PBMCs, sampled at surgery. The CDR3 reads CASSLSASGRYNEQFF. CDR3 in DNA: TGTGCCAGCAGCTTATCGGCTAGCGGGAGGTACAATGAGCAGTTCTTC. Combining the CDR3 with reference TRBV7-3 and TRBJ2-1 gives the whole variable domain GAGVSQTPSNKVTEKGKYVELRCDPISGHTALYWYRQSLGQGPEFLIYFQGTGAADDSGLPNDRFFAVRPEGSVSTLKIQRTERGDSAVYLCASSLSASGRYNEQFFGPGTRLTVL.